The clone carrying this T cell receptor beta chain has just one count. This sample was included in a study of blood T cell repertoires in COVID-19. The repertoire was sequenced with immunoSEQ multiplex PCR; TCRdb's copy has only in-frame clones and lacks some. Of 80,000 or so clones listed, under 85% are singletons. This receptor was identified in a human donor in a cohort sampled during active COVID-19. The sequenced sample consisted of peripheral blood.

In nucleotides, the CDR3 is TGTGCCAGCAGCTTAGATCGGACTACTCCCCAAGAGACCCAGTACTTC. It specifies CASSLDRTTPQETQYF. V gene TRBV11-2 combines with J gene TRBJ2-5; D may be TRBD2 (6 bases). V was pared by 0 bases and J by 1 base, with 12 bases between. From germline, CDR1 is SGHAT and CDR2 FQNNGV. This CDR3 has 16 amino acids.